The rows below give T cell receptor beta chains drawn from one sample of a study of blood T cell repertoires in COVID-19. Produced via immunoSEQ multiplex PCR; TCRdb's table is partial and in-frame only. The sample holds about 96,000 clones; about 90% are singletons and the top ten take around 4.3%. Sequencing used peripheral blood. These receptors were taken from a human donor with COVID-19, enrolled during active disease. The donor label of this sample is uncertain. Each CDR3 is given with its conserved first and last residue. A D gene is named only where the DNA matches it firmly. For some rows the clone size is stated as once, few or many, or as a class when expanded; others skip it.

j_gene,len,v_gene,d_gene,abundance,CDR3aa,CDR3nt
TRBJ1-6,16,TRBV5-6,.,.,CASSLETGSPNSPLHF,TGTGCCAGCAGCTTAGAGACCGGGTCCCCCAATTCACCCCTCCACTTT
TRBJ1-4,16,TRBV5-1,TRBD1,.,CASSLTGELTNEKLFF,TGCGCCAGCAGCTTGACAGGGGAACTGACTAATGAAAAACTGTTTTTT
TRBJ2-2,14,TRBV11-3,.,many,CASSSLTNTGELFF,TGTGCCAGCAGCTCTCTGACTAACACCGGGGAGCTGTTTTTT
TRBJ1-6,13,TRBV11-2,.,.,CASSSLYNSPLHF,TGTGCCAGCAGCTCCCTCTATAATTCACCCCTCCACTTT
TRBJ1-5,17,TRBV19,TRBD1,.,CASSPPGTGLLWQPQHF,TGTGCCAGTAGTCCCCCGGGGACAGGGTTGCTCTGGCAGCCCCAGCATTTT
TRBJ1-2,16,TRBV9,TRBD1,.,CASSASTGVMGDGYTF,TGTGCCAGCAGCGCCAGTACAGGGGTTATGGGTGATGGCTACACCTTC
TRBJ1-2,14,TRBV6-5,TRBD1,.,CASRGGRGIYGYTF,TGTGCCAGCAGGGGCGGCAGGGGGATCTATGGCTACACCTTC
TRBJ1-1,13,TRBV19,.,.,CASKRGINTEAFF,TGTGCCAGTAAACGGGGGATCAACACTGAAGCTTTCTTT
TRBJ1-1,12,TRBV12-3/TRBV12-4,.,.,CASSPREGGAFF,TGTGCCAGCAGTCCCCGGGAGGGAGGAGCTTTCTTT
TRBJ1-1,15,TRBV19,.,.,CASSPQQGWDTEAFF,TGTGCCAGTAGTCCCCAACAGGGCTGGGACACTGAAGCTTTCTTT
TRBJ1-5,15,TRBV27,TRBD1,.,CASKPGQGSNQPQHF,TGTGCCAGCAAACCGGGACAGGGGAGCAATCAGCCCCAGCATTTT
TRBJ1-4,16,TRBV11-3,.,.,CASSSYSPDSDEKLFF,TGTGCCAGCAGCTCCTACTCCCCAGACAGTGATGAAAAACTGTTTTTT
TRBJ2-7,15,TRBV9,.,.,CASSPRVGSSYEQYF,TGTGCCAGCAGCCCCCGAGTCGGGAGCTCCTACGAGCAGTACTTC
TRBJ1-6,14,TRBV7-2,.,.,CASSPTGVRSPLHF,TGTGCCAGCAGCCCCACAGGTGTTCGCTCACCCCTCCACTTT
TRBJ1-2,14,TRBV10-3,TRBD1,.,CAIRGDREDYGYTF,TGTGCCATCAGGGGGGACAGGGAAGATTATGGCTACACCTTC
TRBJ1-2,19,TRBV9,TRBD1,.,CASSETTGGFHTNNYGYTF,TGTGCCAGCAGCGAAACGACAGGGGGCTTCCATACTAATAACTATGGCTACACCTTC
TRBJ2-3,14,TRBV5-1,TRBD2,.,CASSWSGGADTQYF,TGCGCCAGCAGCTGGAGCGGGGGGGCAGATACGCAGTATTTT
TRBJ1-2,14,TRBV15,TRBD1,.,CATSRGPGQGSYTF,TGTGCCACCAGCAGAGGTCCCGGACAGGGGAGCTACACCTTC
TRBJ2-2,16,TRBV4-1,TRBD2,.,CASSHGGALNTGELFF,TGCGCCAGCAGCCACGGGGGGGCCTTGAACACCGGGGAGCTGTTTTTT
TRBJ2-5,14,TRBV11-1,.,.,CASSSRQNRETQYF,TGTGCCAGCAGCTCGAGACAGAACCGAGAGACCCAGTACTTC
TRBJ1-1,12,TRBV21-1,.,.,CASSKRRKGAFF,TGTGCCAGCAGCAAAAGGAGGAAAGGAGCTTTCTTT
TRBJ1-5,13,TRBV6-6,.,.,CASSSGDHQPQHF,TGTGCCAGCAGTTCAGGGGACCATCAGCCCCAGCATTTT
TRBJ1-6,13,TRBV7-9,TRBD1,.,CASSRDRGSPLHF,TGTGCCAGCAGCCGGGACAGGGGTTCACCCCTCCACTTT
TRBJ2-1,13,TRBV7-6,TRBD2,.,CASSAPGGVEQFF,TGTGCCAGCAGCGCCCCGGGGGGGGTTGAGCAGTTCTTC
TRBJ1-2,14,TRBV5-1,.,.,CASSLVPGVDGYTF,TGCGCCAGCAGCTTGGTTCCAGGGGTGGATGGCTACACCTTC
TRBJ1-2,15,TRBV9,TRBD1,.,CASSSQTGGNYGYTF,TGTGCCAGCAGCTCGCAAACAGGGGGTAACTATGGCTACACCTTC
TRBJ1-3,15,TRBV2,.,.,CASLPGGRSGNTIYF,TGTGCCAGCCTTCCCGGAGGTCGCTCTGGAAACACCATATATTTT
TRBJ1-5,19,TRBV23-1,.,.,CASSQYKVYRLAGPQPQHF,TGCGCCAGCAGTCAATATAAGGTTTATAGGCTGGCAGGGCCCCAGCCCCAGCATTTT
TRBJ2-5,11,TRBV12-3/TRBV12-4,.,.,CASSKGTLQYF,TGTGCCAGCAGCAAGGGGACTCTCCAGTACTTC
TRBJ2-7,15,TRBV9,TRBD2,.,CASSVVPAGGYEQYF,TGTGCCAGCAGCGTTGTGCCAGCGGGAGGGTACGAGCAGTACTTC
TRBJ1-5,14,TRBV21-1,.,few,CASSIPRVKQPQHF,TGTGCCAGCAGCATACCGAGGGTGAAACAGCCCCAGCATTTT
TRBJ2-7,14,TRBV18,TRBD2,.,CASSPSGGNYEQYF,TGTGCCAGCTCACCATCGGGGGGGAACTACGAGCAGTACTTC
TRBJ2-4,13,TRBV3-1/TRBV3-2,.,.,CASSQVRGNIQYF,TGTGCCAGCAGCCAAGTCAGGGGAAACATTCAGTACTTC
TRBJ1-2,17,TRBV7-9,TRBD1,once,CASSWTPGTGDNYGYTF,TGTGCCAGCAGCTGGACTCCCGGGACAGGGGATAACTATGGCTACACCTTC
TRBJ1-2,13,TRBV13,.,.,CASSLSYNYGYTF,TGTGCCAGCAGCTTATCCTATAACTATGGCTACACCTTC
TRBJ1-2,18,TRBV7-2,.,.,CASSGRGAAESPLWGYTF,TGTGCCAGCAGCGGCCGGGGGGCGGCTGAGAGCCCCCTATGGGGCTACACCTTC
TRBJ2-1,15,TRBV5-4,TRBD2,.,CASSLEAGGLGEQFF,TGTGCCAGCAGCTTAGAAGCGGGGGGGCTTGGAGAGCAGTTCTTC
TRBJ1-2,12,TRBV3-1/TRBV3-2,.,.,CASARGNYGYTF,TGTGCCAGCGCTCGAGGGAACTATGGCTACACCTTC
TRBJ1-5,12,TRBV12-3/TRBV12-4,.,once,CASRRGGQPQHF,TGTGCCAGCAGGCGAGGGGGTCAGCCCCAGCATTTT
TRBJ2-3,15,TRBV19,.,.,CASSIGRGMTDTQYF,TGTGCCAGTAGTATAGGAAGGGGTATGACAGATACGCAGTATTTT
TRBJ1-1,15,TRBV11-2,.,once,CASSFSWGENTEAFF,TGTGCCAGCAGCTTTTCATGGGGGGAGAACACTGAAGCTTTCTTT
TRBJ2-5,14,TRBV2,.,.,CASKRGHVEETQYF,TGTGCCAGCAAAAGGGGACACGTAGAAGAGACCCAGTACTTC
TRBJ2-3,14,TRBV6-4,.,.,CASKTSTSTDTQYF,TGTGCCAGCAAGACATCTACTAGCACAGATACGCAGTATTTT
TRBJ1-2,17,TRBV5-1,TRBD1,.,CASSRMRDSINSEGYTF,TGCGCCAGCAGCCGCATGCGGGACAGTATAAATTCGGAAGGCTACACCTTC
TRBJ1-1,13,TRBV3-1/TRBV3-2,.,.,CASSPTGITEAFF,TGTGCCAGCAGTCCAACAGGGATCACTGAAGCTTTCTTT
TRBJ1-1,13,TRBV10-1,.,.,CASSKSQNTEAFF,TGCGCCAGCAGTAAGTCCCAAAACACTGAAGCTTTCTTT
TRBJ2-7,15,TRBV3-1/TRBV3-2,.,.,CASSQAGTGTYEQYF,TGTGCCAGCAGCCAAGCTGGGACTGGTACCTACGAGCAGTACTTC
TRBJ1-5,15,TRBV12-5,TRBD1,.,CASGWDHRGTEPQHF,TGTGCTAGTGGTTGGGACCACAGGGGGACCGAGCCCCAGCATTTT
TRBJ1-1,15,TRBV25-1,.,.,CASSESRGLNTEAFF,TGTGCCAGCAGTGAATCTAGGGGGTTGAACACTGAAGCTTTCTTT
TRBJ1-4,15,TRBV27,.,.,CASSFRGSGGEKLFF,TGTGCCAGCAGTTTCAGGGGCAGCGGGGGTGAAAAACTGTTTTTT